A selection of T cell receptor beta chains follows, all from one sample in a study of T cells in Graves' hyperthyroidism and ophthalmopathy. TCRdb re-called the multiplex PCR reads with MiXCR, one entry per CDR3 protein. The sample consists of a few hundred thousand distinct CDR3 sequences, roughly 20% of them appearing once. Source material: blood. All receptors come from a young man with Graves' ophthalmopathy. Each CDR3 is given with its conserved first and last residue. D genes are given only for firm matches. Clone size appears in some rows only: once, few, many, or a class for an expanded clone.

D gene: TRBD2
J gene: TRBJ2-3
V gene: TRBV20-1
clone size: few
CDR3 protein: CSAAASGTSSTDTQYF
CDR3 DNA: TGCAGTGCCGCAGCTAGCGGGACCTCTAGCACAGATACGCAGTATTTT

D gene: .
J gene: TRBJ2-5
V gene: TRBV3-1
clone size: .
CDR3 protein: CASTLRQGRETQYF
CDR3 DNA: TGTGCCAGCACCCTCAGGCAGGGCCGGGAGACCCAGTACTTC

D gene: TRBD1
J gene: TRBJ2-5
V gene: TRBV20-1
clone size: .
CDR3 protein: CSARGTGNGETQYF
CDR3 DNA: TGCAGTGCTAGAGGGACAGGGAACGGAGAGACCCAGTACTTC

D gene: TRBD1
J gene: TRBJ1-2
V gene: TRBV11-2
clone size: few
CDR3 protein: CTSSYGDARDRGPHGYTF
CDR3 DNA: TGTACCAGCAGCTATGGGGATGCTAGGGACAGGGGGCCGCATGGCTACACCTTC

D gene: TRBD2
J gene: TRBJ2-5
V gene: TRBV7-9
clone size: few
CDR3 protein: CASSPMSGRAGETQYF
CDR3 DNA: TGTGCCAGCAGCCCCATGAGCGGGAGGGCCGGCGAGACCCAGTACTTC

D gene: TRBD2
J gene: TRBJ2-7
V gene: TRBV20-1
clone size: .
CDR3 protein: CSAPQSGREYEQYF
CDR3 DNA: TGCAGTGCTCCCCAGAGCGGGAGGGAGTACGAGCAGTACTTC

D gene: .
J gene: TRBJ2-1
V gene: TRBV10-2
clone size: .
CDR3 protein: CASAQGRYEQFF
CDR3 DNA: TGCGCCAGCGCCCAGGGCCGATATGAGCAGTTCTTC

D gene: TRBD1
J gene: TRBJ2-1
V gene: TRBV29-1
clone size: .
CDR3 protein: CSVEGGQGQQFF
CDR3 DNA: TGCAGCGTTGAGGGAGGACAGGGACAGCAGTTCTTC

D gene: TRBD2
J gene: TRBJ2-1
V gene: TRBV24-1
clone size: .
CDR3 protein: CATSDAGGGEQFF
CDR3 DNA: TGTGCCACCAGTGATGCGGGAGGCGGTGAGCAGTTCTTC

D gene: TRBD1
J gene: TRBJ1-5
V gene: TRBV6-5
clone size: many
CDR3 protein: CASSYGDSSNQPQHF
CDR3 DNA: TGTGCCAGCAGTTACGGGGACAGCAGCAATCAGCCCCAGCATTTT

D gene: TRBD2
J gene: TRBJ2-7
V gene: TRBV28
clone size: many
CDR3 protein: CASNLFGGSYEQYF
CDR3 DNA: TGTGCCAGCAACCTTTTCGGGGGGTCCTACGAGCAGTACTTC

D gene: .
J gene: TRBJ1-5
V gene: TRBV27
clone size: few
CDR3 protein: CASSPRRGGSNQPQHF
CDR3 DNA: TGTGCCAGCAGTCCACGTCGGGGGGGTAGCAATCAGCCCCAGCATTTT

D gene: .
J gene: TRBJ1-1
V gene: TRBV19
clone size: .
CDR3 protein: CASSIFDPNTEAFF
CDR3 DNA: TGTGCCAGTAGTATATTTGACCCGAACACTGAAGCTTTCTTT

D gene: TRBD2
J gene: TRBJ2-1
V gene: TRBV5-1
clone size: many
CDR3 protein: CASSWGTRMGEQFF
CDR3 DNA: TGCGCCAGCAGCTGGGGGACTAGGATGGGTGAGCAGTTCTTC

D gene: TRBD1
J gene: TRBJ1-4
V gene: TRBV5-5
clone size: many
CDR3 protein: CASSPGTGREKLFF
CDR3 DNA: TGTGCCAGCAGCCCGGGGACAGGGAGAGAAAAACTGTTTTTT

D gene: .
J gene: TRBJ1-2
V gene: TRBV11-2
clone size: many
CDR3 protein: CASGPYSVGYTF
CDR3 DNA: TGTGCCAGCGGGCCGTATTCGGTTGGCTACACCTTC

D gene: TRBD2
J gene: TRBJ2-1
V gene: TRBV7-6
clone size: few
CDR3 protein: CASSLKSTYGLAGYNEQFF
CDR3 DNA: TGTGCCAGCAGCTTAAAAAGCACATACGGACTAGCGGGCTACAATGAGCAGTTCTTC